These T cell receptor beta chains were read from a single sample in a study of cytomegalovirus exposure and HLA in healthy donors. Clones were sequenced by immunoSEQ multiplex PCR, and TCRdb holds only the in-frame ones, with some missing. This repertoire shows tens of thousands of clones, around 68% found once; its top ten account for 15%. Input material: PBMCs. Receptors were obtained from a woman in her 40s in good health and CMV-seropositive. The CDR3 runs from the conserved cysteine through the conserved F or W. Each record gives: J gene, D gene, V gene, clone size, CDR3 protein, CDR3 DNA. D genes are given only for firm matches. Size is omitted from some rows. Given values are once, few, many or a class for expanded clones.

j_call: TRBJ1-2
d_call: TRBD1
v_call: TRBV6-5
clone_size: NA
cdr3_aa: CASSSFGQGANGYTF
cdr3_nt: TGTGCCAGCAGTTCTTTCGGACAGGGGGCTAATGGCTACACCTTC

j_call: TRBJ1-1
d_call: NA
v_call: TRBV18
clone_size: NA
cdr3_aa: CASRTSGALHTEAFF
cdr3_nt: TGTGCCAGCCGTACGAGTGGGGCACTGCACACTGAAGCTTTCTTT

j_call: TRBJ1-2
d_call: NA
v_call: TRBV13
clone_size: once
cdr3_aa: CASSLQVTPESNGGYTF
cdr3_nt: TGTGCCAGCAGCTTACAGGTTACGCCCGAGTCTAACGGCGGCTACACCTTC

j_call: TRBJ2-3
d_call: NA
v_call: TRBV7-2
clone_size: once
cdr3_aa: CASSRQSTDTQYF
cdr3_nt: TGTGCCAGCAGCCGACAGAGCACAGATACGCAGTATTTT

j_call: TRBJ1-4
d_call: TRBD1
v_call: TRBV28
clone_size: NA
cdr3_aa: CASSSAGTGGEKLFF
cdr3_nt: TGTGCCAGCAGTTCCGCCGGGACAGGTGGGGAAAAACTGTTTTTT

j_call: TRBJ1-1
d_call: NA
v_call: TRBV6-5
clone_size: NA
cdr3_aa: CASSEQGNTEAFF
cdr3_nt: TGTGCCAGCAGTGAACAGGGTAACACTGAAGCTTTCTTT

j_call: TRBJ2-7
d_call: NA
v_call: TRBV28
clone_size: NA
cdr3_aa: CASSLPPLPVPYEQYF
cdr3_nt: TGTGCCAGCAGTTTACCCCCCCTTCCCGTCCCCTACGAGCAGTACTTC

j_call: TRBJ2-7
d_call: NA
v_call: TRBV2
clone_size: NA
cdr3_aa: CASSERGEQYF
cdr3_nt: TGTGCCAGCAGTGAAAGGGGGGAGCAGTACTTC

j_call: TRBJ2-1
d_call: NA
v_call: TRBV5-1
clone_size: NA
cdr3_aa: CASSLGLGDNDEQFF
cdr3_nt: TGCGCCAGCAGCTTGGGGTTGGGGGACAATGATGAGCAGTTCTTC

j_call: TRBJ1-5
d_call: NA
v_call: TRBV2
clone_size: NA
cdr3_aa: CASSPLGGPDQPQHF
cdr3_nt: TGTGCCAGCAGTCCTCTCGGGGGGCCCGATCAGCCCCAGCATTTT

j_call: TRBJ2-1
d_call: NA
v_call: TRBV12-5
clone_size: NA
cdr3_aa: CASAPTGRNEQFF
cdr3_nt: TGTGCTAGTGCCCCCACGGGAAGGAATGAGCAGTTCTTC

j_call: TRBJ2-7
d_call: NA
v_call: TRBV7-2
clone_size: medium-sized
cdr3_aa: CASSWSLADPSYEQYF
cdr3_nt: TGTGCCAGCAGCTGGAGTTTAGCGGACCCCTCCTACGAGCAGTACTTC

j_call: TRBJ2-7
d_call: NA
v_call: TRBV4-1
clone_size: NA
cdr3_aa: CASSQAGQEGGEQYF
cdr3_nt: TGCGCCAGCAGCCAAGCGGGGCAGGAGGGCGGCGAGCAGTACTTC

j_call: TRBJ1-1
d_call: TRBD1
v_call: TRBV6-1
clone_size: few
cdr3_aa: CASSDLAGGSSNTEAFF
cdr3_nt: TGTGCCAGCAGTGATCTCGCAGGGGGCAGTTCGAACACTGAAGCTTTCTTT

j_call: TRBJ1-2
d_call: TRBD1
v_call: TRBV10-2
clone_size: NA
cdr3_aa: CASSESRGGREDGYTF
cdr3_nt: TGCGCCAGCAGTGAGTCGCGAGGGGGCAGGGAGGATGGCTACACCTTC

j_call: TRBJ2-7
d_call: NA
v_call: TRBV6-1
clone_size: once
cdr3_aa: CASSEAPTGYEQYF
cdr3_nt: TGTGCCAGCAGTGAAGCCCCGACAGGCTACGAGCAGTACTTC

j_call: TRBJ2-7
d_call: TRBD2
v_call: TRBV7-8
clone_size: NA
cdr3_aa: CASSLAGWGLAGPMDYEQYF
cdr3_nt: TGTGCCAGCAGCTTAGCAGGTTGGGGACTAGCGGGGCCGATGGACTACGAGCAGTACTTC

j_call: TRBJ1-1
d_call: TRBD1
v_call: TRBV5-1
clone_size: NA
cdr3_aa: CASSLTIVTGGTEAFF
cdr3_nt: TGCGCCAGCAGCTTGACCATTGTGACAGGGGGCACTGAAGCTTTCTTT

j_call: TRBJ1-2
d_call: NA
v_call: TRBV27
clone_size: NA
cdr3_aa: CASSLIGSSYGYTF
cdr3_nt: TGTGCCAGCAGTTTAATAGGGAGCTCCTATGGCTACACCTTC

j_call: TRBJ2-7
d_call: TRBD1
v_call: TRBV7-8
clone_size: NA
cdr3_aa: CASSPRQGSYEQYF
cdr3_nt: TGTGCCAGCAGCCCCCGACAGGGGTCCTACGAGCAGTACTTC

j_call: TRBJ2-3
d_call: NA
v_call: TRBV28
clone_size: NA
cdr3_aa: CASRGEYTQYF
cdr3_nt: TGTGCCAGCAGGGGAGAGTATACGCAGTATTTT

j_call: TRBJ2-6
d_call: TRBD2
v_call: TRBV19
clone_size: NA
cdr3_aa: CASSISLAGAGANVLTF
cdr3_nt: TGTGCCAGTAGTATTTCGCTAGCGGGAGCTGGGGCCAACGTCCTGACTTTC

j_call: TRBJ2-1
d_call: TRBD2
v_call: TRBV7-2
clone_size: NA
cdr3_aa: CASSGPRGSSYNEQFF
cdr3_nt: TGTGCCAGCAGCGGCCCCCGCGGGAGCTCCTACAATGAGCAGTTCTTC

j_call: TRBJ1-2
d_call: TRBD1
v_call: TRBV5-6
clone_size: NA
cdr3_aa: CASSSDRDYGYTF
cdr3_nt: TGTGCCAGCAGCTCGGACAGGGACTATGGCTACACCTTC

j_call: TRBJ2-6
d_call: NA
v_call: TRBV7-2
clone_size: NA
cdr3_aa: CASSLGRPISGANVLTF
cdr3_nt: TGTGCCAGCAGCTTGGGCAGGCCGATCTCTGGGGCCAACGTCCTGACTTTC

j_call: TRBJ1-1
d_call: NA
v_call: TRBV30
clone_size: NA
cdr3_aa: CAWSISTGSEAFF
cdr3_nt: TGTGCCTGGAGTATATCGACAGGTTCTGAAGCTTTCTTT

j_call: TRBJ1-5
d_call: NA
v_call: TRBV4-3
clone_size: few
cdr3_aa: CASSQGISGQPQHF
cdr3_nt: TGCGCCAGCAGCCAAGGGATTTCCGGGCAGCCCCAGCATTTT

j_call: TRBJ2-7
d_call: TRBD1
v_call: TRBV2
clone_size: NA
cdr3_aa: CASILLRTGSSGEQYF
cdr3_nt: TGTGCCAGCATCCTGCTTAGGACAGGGTCGTCAGGCGAGCAGTACTTC

j_call: TRBJ2-3
d_call: TRBD2
v_call: TRBV5-1
clone_size: few
cdr3_aa: CASSVGLAGVGQDTQYF
cdr3_nt: TGCGCCAGCAGCGTGGGACTAGCGGGAGTTGGTCAGGATACGCAGTATTTT

j_call: TRBJ2-3
d_call: TRBD2
v_call: TRBV11-2
clone_size: NA
cdr3_aa: CASTTSGSLSDTQYF
cdr3_nt: TGTGCCAGCACCACTAGCGGGAGTCTTTCGGATACGCAGTATTTT

j_call: TRBJ1-3
d_call: NA
v_call: TRBV6-6
clone_size: NA
cdr3_aa: CASSYPEVNTIYF
cdr3_nt: TGTGCCAGCAGTTACCCTGAGGTGAACACCATATATTTT

j_call: TRBJ2-7
d_call: TRBD2
v_call: TRBV11-2
clone_size: NA
cdr3_aa: CASSHTSGASYEQYF
cdr3_nt: TGTGCCAGCAGCCACACTAGCGGTGCTTCCTACGAGCAGTACTTC

j_call: TRBJ2-3
d_call: NA
v_call: TRBV19
clone_size: NA
cdr3_aa: CASSIGRGIPGTDTQYF
cdr3_nt: TGTGCCAGTAGTATAGGGCGAGGGATACCGGGAACAGATACGCAGTATTTT

j_call: TRBJ2-7
d_call: TRBD2
v_call: TRBV4-1
clone_size: NA
cdr3_aa: CASSQDRAGTFEQYF
cdr3_nt: TGCGCCAGCAGCCAAGATCGAGCGGGAACCTTCGAGCAGTACTTC

j_call: TRBJ2-7
d_call: TRBD2
v_call: TRBV6-5
clone_size: NA
cdr3_aa: CASSWGGSHSEQYF
cdr3_nt: TGTGCCAGCAGCTGGGGGGGATCACACTCCGAGCAGTACTTC

j_call: TRBJ1-1
d_call: NA
v_call: TRBV28
clone_size: NA
cdr3_aa: CASSFPRGGEAFF
cdr3_nt: TGTGCCAGCAGTTTTCCCCGAGGGGGTGAAGCTTTCTTT

j_call: TRBJ1-4
d_call: NA
v_call: TRBV28
clone_size: NA
cdr3_aa: CASSLGWGVKEKLFF
cdr3_nt: TGTGCCAGCAGTTTGGGGTGGGGGGTCAAGGAAAAACTGTTTTTT

j_call: TRBJ2-2
d_call: TRBD2
v_call: TRBV7-6
clone_size: NA
cdr3_aa: CASSPGLAGVYTGELFF
cdr3_nt: TGTGCCAGCAGCCCAGGACTAGCGGGAGTCTACACCGGGGAGCTGTTTTTT

j_call: TRBJ2-1
d_call: TRBD2
v_call: TRBV11-2
clone_size: NA
cdr3_aa: CASSSAGIAGYNEQFF
cdr3_nt: TGTGCCAGCAGCTCCGCCGGGATAGCGGGTTATAATGAGCAGTTCTTC

j_call: TRBJ2-5
d_call: TRBD1
v_call: TRBV6-1
clone_size: NA
cdr3_aa: CASSEEGQGGTQYF
cdr3_nt: TGTGCCAGCAGTGAAGAGGGACAGGGAGGGACCCAGTACTTC

j_call: TRBJ1-1
d_call: NA
v_call: TRBV7-9
clone_size: NA
cdr3_aa: CASREGWTEAFF
cdr3_nt: TGTGCCAGCAGAGAGGGTTGGACTGAAGCTTTCTTT

j_call: TRBJ2-7
d_call: NA
v_call: TRBV30
clone_size: NA
cdr3_aa: CAWSVRGGGHEQYF
cdr3_nt: TGTGCCTGGAGTGTAAGGGGGGGAGGCCACGAGCAGTACTTC

j_call: TRBJ1-2
d_call: NA
v_call: TRBV28
clone_size: NA
cdr3_aa: CASSQNTAAGYTF
cdr3_nt: TGTGCCAGCAGTCAAAATACAGCGGCTGGCTACACCTTC

j_call: TRBJ2-1
d_call: NA
v_call: TRBV30
clone_size: NA
cdr3_aa: CAWRTKVAGGSNEQLF
cdr3_nt: NA

j_call: TRBJ1-2
d_call: TRBD1
v_call: TRBV27
clone_size: NA
cdr3_aa: CASSLLGQPNYGYTF
cdr3_nt: TGTGCCAGCAGTTTATTGGGACAGCCCAACTATGGCTACACCTTC

j_call: TRBJ1-3
d_call: NA
v_call: TRBV29-1
clone_size: NA
cdr3_aa: CSVFGGYGNTIYF
cdr3_nt: TGCAGCGTTTTTGGGGGGTATGGAAACACCATATATTTT